A selection of T cell receptor beta chains follows, all from one sample in a study of T cell responses to AZD1222 COVID-19 vaccine. Libraries were prepared by immunoSEQ multiplex PCR; TCRdb keeps only in-frame clonotypes and omits some of them. The table lists roughly 140,000 clones, more than 75% of them singletons. The specimen was peripheral blood, collected 28 days after the second AZD1222 dose. These receptors originate from an adult who received the AZD1222 COVID-19 vaccine. The CDR3 runs from the conserved cysteine through the conserved F or W. Fields, in order: D gene, clone size, J gene, V gene, CDR3 protein, CDR3 DNA. D genes are given only for firm matches. A clone size is listed for some rows: how often the clone was seen (once, few, many), or a class if it is expanded.

NA | NA | TRBJ2-3 | TRBV9 | CASSSISSSGGGPQYF | TGTGCCAGCAGCTCAATTTCCAGTAGTGGAGGTGGTCCGCAGTATTTT
NA | NA | TRBJ1-1 | TRBV19 | CASSSLGSVTEAFF | TGTGCCAGTAGCTCGTTGGGGTCGGTCACTGAAGCTTTCTTT
NA | NA | TRBJ2-1 | TRBV11-2 | CASSLESYNEQFF | TGTGCCAGCAGCTTGGAGTCCTACAATGAGCAGTTCTTC
TRBD1 | NA | TRBJ2-7 | TRBV11-2 | CASSFGQGANYEQYF | TGTGCCAGCAGCTTCGGACAGGGGGCGAATTACGAGCAGTACTTC
NA | NA | TRBJ2-1 | TRBV7-3 | CASSVYHEQFF | TGTGCCAGCAGCGTTTATCATGAGCAGTTCTTC
NA | many | TRBJ1-2 | TRBV27 | CASTSGSGSYGYTF | TGTGCCAGCACCTCGGGTTCGGGCTCGTATGGCTACACCTTC
NA | NA | TRBJ2-5 | TRBV10-3 | CAIRAPGQETQYF | TGTGCCATCAGGGCGCCAGGGCAAGAGACCCAGTACTTC
TRBD2 | NA | TRBJ2-1 | TRBV9 | CASSVRLAGSYNEQFF | TGTGCCAGCAGCGTTAGACTAGCGGGATCCTACAATGAGCAGTTCTTC
TRBD1 | NA | TRBJ2-1 | TRBV6-6 | CASRRQGAAGPRSDEQFF | TGTGCCAGCAGGCGACAGGGGGCGGCGGGACCACGAAGCGATGAGCAGTTCTTC
NA | once | TRBJ1-2 | TRBV5-6 | CASTRRGALYGYTF | TGTGCCAGCACCCGGCGCGGGGCCCTCTATGGCTACACCTTC
TRBD2 | NA | TRBJ2-7 | TRBV5-1 | CASSFWTSAYEQYF | TGCGCCAGCAGCTTCTGGACTAGCGCCTACGAGCAGTACTTC
NA | NA | TRBJ2-7 | TRBV18 | CASSRDYEQYF | TGTGCCAGCTCACGCGACTACGAGCAGTACTTC
TRBD1 | NA | TRBJ1-2 | TRBV3-1/TRBV3-2 | CASSRDGGTGDDGYTF | TGTGCCAGCAGCCGGGATGGCGGGACAGGGGATGATGGCTACACCTTC
NA | NA | TRBJ2-3 | TRBV19 | CASSTSRTDTQYF | TGTGCCAGTAGTACCTCCCGCACAGATACGCAGTATTTT
NA | NA | TRBJ2-3 | TRBV4-2 | CASSHLGEQYF | TGTGCCAGCAGCCACCTGGGGGAGCAGTATTTT
NA | NA | TRBJ1-5 | TRBV12-3/TRBV12-4 | CASSFSGQPQHF | TGTGCCAGCAGTTTCTCTGGGCAGCCCCAGCATTTT
TRBD2 | NA | TRBJ2-5 | TRBV2 | CASSLAGLQETQYF | TGTGCCAGCAGTCTAGCGGGGCTACAAGAGACCCAGTACTTC
NA | NA | TRBJ1-2 | TRBV7-8 | CASSLDRTNYGYTF | TGTGCCAGCAGCTTAGACAGGACTAACTATGGCTACACCTTC
NA | NA | TRBJ2-5 | TRBV3-1/TRBV3-2 | CASSQEFGETQYF | TGTGCCAGCAGCCAAGAATTCGGAGAGACCCAGTACTTC
TRBD2 | NA | TRBJ2-1 | TRBV5-4 | CASTIAGGNEQFF | TGTGCCAGCACCATAGCGGGAGGGAATGAGCAGTTCTTC
NA | NA | TRBJ2-3 | TRBV18 | CASSPIGDTIATQYF | TGTGCCAGCTCACCGATCGGGGACACCATCGCTACGCAGTATTTT
TRBD1 | NA | TRBJ1-1 | TRBV5-5 | CASSYLGQGAVKGAFF | TGTGCCAGCAGCTACTTGGGACAGGGGGCGGTAAAAGGGGCTTTCTTT
NA | NA | TRBJ2-2 | TRBV19 | CASSIEGQGASGELFF | TGTGCCAGTAGTATAGAGGGGCAGGGCGCGTCCGGGGAGCTGTTTTTT
NA | NA | TRBJ2-7 | TRBV6-6 | CASSSQGSGYGQYF | TGTGCCAGCAGCTCCCAAGGATCAGGCTACGGGCAGTACTTC
TRBD1 | NA | TRBJ1-5 | TRBV19 | CASSPGQGASLPQHF | TGTGCCAGTAGTCCGGGACAGGGGGCTTCTTTGCCCCAGCATTTT
NA | NA | TRBJ2-7 | TRBV23-1 | CASSPPGDEQYF | TGCGCCAGCAGTCCGCCAGGGGACGAGCAGTACTTC
TRBD2 | NA | TRBJ2-7 | TRBV6-2/TRBV6-3 | CASSYAGGVGEQYF | TGTGCCAGCAGTTACGCGGGAGGGGTAGGTGAGCAGTACTTC
NA | NA | TRBJ1-3 | TRBV3-1/TRBV3-2 | CASSSIGLSGNTIYF | TGTGCCAGCTCTTCGATCGGGCTCTCTGGAAACACCATATATTTT
NA | NA | TRBJ2-5 | TRBV6-5 | CASNNFQGETQYF | TGTGCCAGCAACAATTTTCAGGGGGAGACCCAGTACTTC
NA | once | TRBJ2-5 | TRBV4-1 | CASSLGQGLGETQYF | TGCGCCAGCAGCCTCGGGCAGGGGCTCGGAGAGACCCAGTACTTC
NA | NA | TRBJ1-1 | TRBV28 | CASRAQGGTEAFF | TGTGCCAGCAGGGCTCAGGGAGGGACTGAAGCTTTCTTT
TRBD2 | NA | TRBJ2-5 | TRBV7-2 | CASSPRTSGRAGFVETQYF | TGTGCCAGCAGCCCGAGGACTAGCGGGAGGGCCGGGTTTGTGGAGACCCAGTACTTC
TRBD2 | once | TRBJ2-3 | TRBV7-2 | CASSSRLADTSTDTQYF | TGTGCCAGCAGTAGCAGACTAGCGGACACTAGCACAGATACGCAGTATTTT
NA | once | TRBJ1-6 | TRBV7-9 | CASSLGGNNSPLHF | TGTGCCAGCAGCTTGGGGGGCAATAATTCACCCCTCCACTTT
NA | NA | TRBJ2-2 | TRBV6-2/TRBV6-3 | CASSKNPGPGELFF | TGTGCCAGCAGTAAAAATCCCGGGCCCGGGGAGCTGTTTTTT
NA | few | TRBJ2-5 | TRBV29-1 | CSVERGYPPETQYF | TGCAGCGTTGAACGGGGGTATCCCCCAGAGACCCAGTACTTC
NA | NA | TRBJ1-3 | TRBV3-1/TRBV3-2 | CASSHSGNTIYF | TGTGCCAGCAGCCACTCTGGAAACACCATATATTTT
NA | NA | TRBJ1-1 | TRBV29-1 | CSVFKGTEAFF | TGCAGCGTCTTTAAGGGCACTGAAGCTTTCTTT
NA | NA | TRBJ2-3 | TRBV5-1 | CASGGYQGGDTQYF | TGCGCCAGCGGGGGTTATCAGGGTGGAGATACGCAGTATTTT
TRBD1 | NA | TRBJ2-1 | TRBV18 | CASSLGQGTFF | TGTGCCAGCTCACTAGGACAGGGGACGTTCTTC
NA | NA | TRBJ1-2 | TRBV6-5 | CASSSSLRGYTF | TGTGCCAGCAGTTCCTCGCTGCGGGGCTACACCTTC
NA | NA | TRBJ1-5 | TRBV19 | CASSIGYNQPQHF | TGTGCCAGTAGTATAGGGTACAATCAGCCCCAGCATTTT
TRBD1 | NA | TRBJ1-4 | TRBV15 | CATSSDRGHEKLFF | TGTGCCACCAGCAGTGACAGGGGGCACGAAAAACTGTTTTTT
NA | NA | TRBJ2-3 | TRBV18 | CASSPGRLGGDTQYF | TGTGCCAGCTCACCAGGACGCCTGGGGGGAGATACGCAGTATTTT
NA | NA | TRBJ2-3 | TRBV29-1 | CSGTSTDTQYF | TGCAGCGGAACTAGCACAGATACGCAGTATTTT
NA | once | TRBJ1-5 | TRBV7-9 | CASSFGGAGNQPQHF | TGTGCCAGCAGCTTCGGGGGCGCAGGCAATCAGCCCCAGCATTTT
TRBD1 | NA | TRBJ1-1 | TRBV7-9 | CASSSSGTGIRTEAFF | TGTGCCAGCAGCTCGTCCGGGACAGGGATAAGGACTGAAGCTTTCTTT
NA | NA | TRBJ1-2 | TRBV7-9 | CASSRLAGHESGYTF | TGTGCCAGCAGCCGCCTGGCAGGGCATGAGTCTGGCTACACCTTC
NA | NA | TRBJ2-5 | TRBV20-1 | CSFFLKETQYF | TGCAGTTTTTTTCTGAAAGAGACCCAGTACTTC
TRBD1 | NA | TRBJ2-7 | TRBV7-2 | CASSLRQGGNEQYF | TGTGCCAGCAGCTTACGACAGGGGGGGAACGAGCAGTACTTC
TRBD2 | NA | TRBJ2-7 | TRBV7-2 | CASSKLAGAYEQYF | TGTGCCAGCAGCAAACTAGCGGGGGCCTACGAGCAGTACTTC
TRBD2 | once | TRBJ2-1 | TRBV15 | CATSRGGREDSYNEQFF | TGTGCCACCAGCAGAGGGGGGCGGGAGGACTCCTACAATGAGCAGTTCTTC
NA | NA | TRBJ2-1 | TRBV20-1 | CSASDQLRGDYNEQFF | TGCAGTGCTAGTGACCAGCTTCGGGGTGACTACAATGAGCAGTTCTTC
NA | NA | TRBJ2-7 | TRBV6-5 | CASSRRPSNEQYF | TGTGCCAGCAGCAGGAGACCCTCTAACGAGCAGTACTTC
TRBD1 | NA | TRBJ2-1 | TRBV2 | CASSEETGLQEQFF | TGTGCCAGCAGTGAAGAGACAGGGCTTCAGGAGCAGTTCTTC
NA | NA | TRBJ1-1 | TRBV7-2 | CASTLTRGPVEAFF | TGTGCCAGCACCCTTACCCGGGGGCCGGTTGAAGCTTTCTTT
NA | NA | TRBJ1-5 | TRBV6-2/TRBV6-3 | CASSYLGREQPQHF | TGTGCCAGCAGTTACCTCGGCCGAGAACAGCCCCAGCATTTT
TRBD2 | NA | TRBJ2-3 | TRBV5-1 | CASRTSGSWGTDTQYF | TGCGCCAGCAGAACTAGCGGGAGTTGGGGCACAGATACGCAGTATTTT